This is a list of T cell receptor beta chains from one sample in a study of cytomegalovirus exposure and HLA in healthy donors. Method: immunoSEQ multiplex PCR; TCRdb's copy keeps in-frame clones and lacks some. The sample has roughly 65,000 clones; over 85% are singletons. Sequencing input: PBMCs. The source is a man younger than 35 in good health and CMV-seropositive. CDR3s include the opening cysteine and the closing phenylalanine or tryptophan. The D gene is left open where the match is weak. Clone size is given for some rows only: seen once, a few or many times, or a class if the clone is expanded.

V gene	CDR3 length	D gene	clone size	J gene	CDR3 DNA	CDR3 protein
TRBV2	16	TRBD2	-	TRBJ2-1	TGTGCCAGTAGCGGGGCGGGAGGGCGTTCCTACAATGAGCAGTTCTTC	CASSGAGGRSYNEQFF
TRBV7-3	13	-	-	TRBJ1-1	TGTGCCAGCAGGCCATTCGGGAGGACTGAAGCTTTCTTT	CASRPFGRTEAFF
TRBV28	18	TRBD2	once	TRBJ2-3	TGTGCCAGCAGTTTACCCGGGACTAGCGGAGGGAGCACAGATACGCAGTATTTT	CASSLPGTSGGSTDTQYF
TRBV10-3	13	-	-	TRBJ1-2	TGTGCCATCAGTCTTGACTACGGCTATGGCTACACCTTC	CAISLDYGYGYTF
TRBV9	14	TRBD2	-	TRBJ2-3	TGTGCCAGCAGCGTCAGCGGGGGCACAGATACGCAGTATTTT	CASSVSGGTDTQYF
TRBV28	15	-	-	TRBJ1-2	TGTGCCAGCAGTTTAGATCGGGGAATTATCTATGGCTACACCTTC	CASSLDRGIIYGYTF
TRBV28	16	TRBD1	once	TRBJ1-1	TGTGCCAGCAGTCCGCCTTGGGGGACAGGGCGAACTGAAGCTTTCTTT	CASSPPWGTGRTEAFF
TRBV6-1	14	-	-	TRBJ1-4	TGTGCCAGCAGTGCTGGGCTTGAGAATGAAAAACTGTTTTTT	CASSAGLENEKLFF
TRBV30	12	-	once	TRBJ1-5	TGTGCCTGGAGTGCAGGCAATCAGCCCCAGCATTTT	CAWSAGNQPQHF
TRBV28	16	TRBD1	-	TRBJ1-5	TGTGCCAGCAAAGGGACAGGGCTATTTAGCAATCAGCCCCAGCATTTT	CASKGTGLFSNQPQHF
TRBV4-1	14	-	-	TRBJ1-2	TGCGCCAGCAGCCAAGTAGTGGGCAACTATGGCTACACCTTC	CASSQVVGNYGYTF
TRBV7-3	15	TRBD2	-	TRBJ2-1	TGTGCCAGCAGCTCCACTAGCGGGAGTATCGATGAGCAGTTCTTC	CASSSTSGSIDEQFF
TRBV4-1	15	-	-	TRBJ2-1	TGCGCCAGCAGCCGTCTAAGAAGCTCCTACAATGAGCAGTTCTTC	CASSRLRSSYNEQFF
TRBV4-3	16	TRBD2	-	TRBJ2-1	TGCGCCAGCAGCCAAGTCCCAGCGGGAGTGGGCAATGAGCAGTTCTTC	CASSQVPAGVGNEQFF
TRBV6-5	13	-	-	TRBJ2-7	TGTGCCAGCAGTTTGGGCAGTTCCTACGAGCAGTACTTC	CASSLGSSYEQYF
TRBV18	15	-	-	TRBJ1-4	TGTGCCAGCTCACCACTACCGGGAGCAAATGAAAAACTGTTTTTT	CASSPLPGANEKLFF
TRBV29-1	15	-	-	TRBJ1-6	TGCAGCGTCAGCTCCGGGGGAGTTAACAATTCACCCCTCCACTTT	CSVSSGGVNNSPLHF
TRBV7-3	15	TRBD2	-	TRBJ2-7	TGTGCCAGCAGCTTAACGCGGGAGGGCCATCACGAGCAGTACTTC	CASSLTREGHHEQYF
TRBV10-3	14	TRBD1	-	TRBJ2-7	TGTGCCATCAAATTTGGACAGGGAGGAGACGAGCAGTACTTC	CAIKFGQGGDEQYF
TRBV14	14	-	-	TRBJ2-3	TGTGCCAGCAGCCAAAATTGGGGAGCAGATACGCAGTATTTT	CASSQNWGADTQYF